The 20 T cell receptor beta chains below all came from one sample that was sequenced in a study of vaccination and CD4 T cells after COVID-19. The Oncomine TCR Beta short-read assay sequenced DNA from cultured CD4+ T cells. TCRdb ran MiXCR on the PCR reads and lists one entry per CDR3 protein. This repertoire shows about 17,000 distinct CDR3 sequences, 43% found once; its top ten account for about 6%. Treatment here: roughly 10-day PBMC culture with coronavirus spike peptide pools or control peptides (ViraFEST assay). These receptors lack a known antigen. Sequencing used CD4+ T cells from blood, cultured in vitro, obtained before SARS-CoV-2 vaccination. The receptors stem from a human donor who had recovered from COVID-19.

V is TRBV6-2 or TRBV6-3 and J is TRBJ1-2, with D perhaps matching TRBD1 (6 bases). V lost 6 bases and J 2 bases, leaving 19 bases between the germline ends. This CDR3 comprises 16 residues. CDR1 MNHEY and CDR2 SVGEGT come from the germline V gene. DNA of the CDR3: TGTGCCAGCAGGACGAAGACCGGACAGCAAAACTATGGCTACACCTTC. It encodes CASRTKTGQQNYGYTF.

This clonotype occurred a few times. This chain connects TRBV20-1 to TRBJ1-5; D call uncertain. Germline CDR1 and CDR2: DFQATT and SNEGSKA (reference sequence). This CDR3 is 12 amino acids long. V shed 4 bases and J shed 4 bases, with 8 bases lying between them. CDR3 sequence (DNA): TGCAGTGCTAAAAGACCGAATCAGCCCCAGCATTTT. It codes for CSAKRPNQPQHF.

This clonotype was counted between two and nine times. The chain is built from TRBV29-1 and TRBJ1-1; 7 bases are shared with TRBD1. Unmatched junction bases numbered 6, after V lost 5 bases and J lost 9 bases. This CDR3 contains 11 residues. In germline, CDR1 is SQVTM, CDR2 ANQGSEA. In nucleotides, the CDR3 is TGCAGCGTTTCAAGGGACAGACAAGCTTTCTTT. Translation gives CSVSRDRQAFF. Full variable domain (outside the CDR3, taken from reference TRBV29-1 and TRBJ1-1): SAVISQKPSRDICQRGTSLTIQCQVDSQVTMMFWYRQQPGQSLTLIATANQGSEATYESGFVIDKFPISRPNLTFSTLTVSNMSPEDSSIYLCSVSRDRQAFFGQGTRLTVV.

The J gene is TRBJ1-2, the V gene TRBV12-3 or TRBV12-4; D is ambiguous. Trimming stripped 1 base from V and 7 bases from J, with 10 bases between. This CDR3 region has 13 residues. The CDR3 loop reads CASSLGTKAGYTF. Written as DNA, the CDR3 is TGTGCCAGCAGTTTAGGCACGAAGGCTGGCTACACCTTC.

This clonotype was seen only a few times. Its ends do not fully match the called genes, so a read error is possible. CDR3 DNA sequence: TGTGCCAGCAGTAACTCGTTGTCTGAAGCTTTCTTT. It encodes CASSNSLSEAFF. J is TRBJ1-1 and V is TRBV6-5; no definite D call. Germline values: CDR1 MNHEY, CDR2 SVGAGI. CDR3 length: 12 residues.

The J gene is TRBJ2-1, the V gene TRBV19; D is perhaps TRBD1 or TRBD2 (5 bases each). V was clipped by 4 bases and J by 0 bases, with 13 bases between them. The V gene's germline CDR1 is LNHDA and CDR2 SQIVND (reference sequence). This CDR3 is built from 16 residues. CDR3 region: CASSRGPVPSYNEQFF. CDR3 nucleotides: TGTGCCAGTAGTAGGGGACCGGTACCCTCCTACAATGAGCAGTTCTTC. Combining the CDR3 with reference TRBV19 and TRBJ2-1 gives the whole variable domain DGGITQSPKYLFRKEGQNVTLSCEQNLNHDAMYWYRQDPGQGLRLIYYSQIVNDFQKGDIAEGYSVSREKKESFPLTVTSAQKNPTAFYLCASSRGPVPSYNEQFFGPGTRLTVL.

CDR3 sequence (DNA): TGCGCCAGCAGCCAAGTGCGACTCACCGGGGAGCTGTTTTTT. This translates into CASSQVRLTGELFF. The chain recombines TRBV4-3 with TRBJ2-2; D is undetermined. The CDR3 sequence is 14 residues long. V dropped 1 base and J dropped 4 bases, with 7 bases sitting between them. Germline assignment: CDR1 LGHNA and CDR2 YSLEER.

This clonotype was counted only a few times. The chain uses TRBV6-1 and TRBJ2-3; D remains unclear. CDR1 and CDR2 (germline): MNHNS, SASEGT. Between the trimmed V and J ends, which lost 6 bases and 6 bases, there was a span of 7 bases. This CDR3 comprises 11 residues. The DNA of the CDR3 is TGTGCCAGCAGCTCCTTGGATACGCAGTATTTT. Amino acids: CASSSLDTQYF.

The gene calls are TRBV7-2 and TRBJ1-2, with 10 positions matching TRBD1. V was pared by 4 bases and J by 4 bases, with 15 bases of the junction left unmatched. This CDR3 has 18 amino acids. CDR1 is SGHTA and CDR2 is FQGNSA in the germline V gene. The CDR3 nucleotides read TGTGCCAGCAGCTCGGGAGAGGTCCCGGGACAGGGGAGCTATGGCTACACCTTC. Translating it yields CASSSGEVPGQGSYGYTF.

The chain combines TRBV24-1 with TRBJ2-3; D possibly corresponds to TRBD2 (6 bases). Germline values: CDR1 KGHDR, CDR2 SFDVKD. The CDR3 has 15 amino acids. Trimming pared 4 bases from V and 4 bases from J, leaving 14 bases between. The CDR3 here is CATSDEVGGADTQYF. In DNA, the CDR3 is TGTGCCACCAGTGACGAAGTGGGAGGTGCAGATACGCAGTATTTT.

This clonotype was detected a few times. The chain's CDR3 is CASSLGGGSGPETQYF. The CDR3 DNA sequence: TGTGCCAGCAGCCTGGGTGGCGGGAGCGGCCCAGAGACCCAGTACTTC. The rearrangement joins TRBV5-8 to TRBJ2-5; the match to TRBD2 covers 7 bases. The germline gives CDR1 SGHTS, CDR2 YDEGEE. The V and J ends lost 4 bases and 4 bases, in that order; junction bases with no gene match: 13. This CDR3 has 16 amino acids. The whole variable domain, remainder taken from reference TRBV5-8 and TRBJ2-5, is EAGVTQSPTHLIKTRGQQATLRCSPISGHTSVYWYQQALGLGLQFLLWYDEGEERNRGNFPPRFSGRQFPNYSSELNVNALELEDSALYLCASSLGGGSGPETQYFGPGTRLLVL.

The chain carries TRBV19 and TRBJ1-1; 7 bases map to TRBD1. Looked up from germline, CDR1 is LNHDA and CDR2 is SQIVND (reference sequence). The CDR3 loop spans 14 amino acids. V shed 5 bases and J 10 bases; nucleotides not matched to a gene: 13. CDR3 sequence: CASSPTITGVRAFF. In nucleotides, the CDR3 is TGTGCCAGTAGTCCCACCATTACAGGGGTGAGAGCTTTCTTT.

This clonotype occurred a few times. Here the CDR3 DNA reads TGTGCCAGCAGCGATCCGGGACAGGGGCCGTGGGGGATTGAAGCTTTCTTT. Translating it yields CASSDPGQGPWGIEAFF. The V call is TRBV28, the J call TRBJ1-1; 10 nucleotides match TRBD1. CDR3 size: 17 residues. Germline V CDR1 and CDR2: MDHEN, SYDVKM. The ends lost 6 bases at V and 7 bases at J; junction bases unmatched: 17.

This sequence joins TRBV19 and TRBJ2-5, with D possibly being TRBD1 (6 bases). Germline V gene data show CDR1 as LNHDA and CDR2 as SQIVND (reference sequence). Trimming removed 5 bases at V and 5 bases at J, with 24 bases between. This CDR3 has 17 amino acids. For the CDR3, the DNA is TGTGCCAGTAGTCCGCTACGGAGGCAGGGGTTACGGGAGACCCAGTACTTC. It translates to CASSPLRRQGLRETQYF.

The chain carries TRBV12-3 or TRBV12-4 and TRBJ2-7, with D perhaps TRBD1 or TRBD2 (6 bases each). Between the trimmed V and J ends, which lost 6 bases and 0 bases, there was a span of 12 bases. The CDR3 contains 14 residues. The CDR3 region has the DNA TGTGCCAGCAGCCTGAAGGGGGGCTCCTACGAGCAGTACTTC. Residues: CASSLKGGSYEQYF.

V gene TRBV20-1 combines with J gene TRBJ1-2, with D possibly TRBD1 on 6 matching bases. The V gene's germline CDR1 is DFQATT and CDR2 SNEGSKA (reference sequence). V dropped 6 bases and J dropped 4 bases, with 12 bases sitting between them. CDR3 length: 12 residues. CDR3 DNA sequence: TGCAGTGCCCCGACAGGAACCTATGGCTACACCTTC. Its translation: CSAPTGTYGYTF.

The chain employs TRBV7-7 and TRBJ2-2; D may be TRBD1 or TRBD2 (6 bases each). This CDR3 spans 15 amino acids. Germline CDR1 reads SSHAT; CDR2 reads FNYEAQ (reference sequence). Trimming pared 2 bases from V and 3 bases from J, leaving 10 bases between. The CDR3 DNA reads as TGTGCCAGCAGCTTATCGGGGGCGGACACCGGGGAGCTGTTTTTT. Residues: CASSLSGADTGELFF.

The rearrangement links TRBV15 to TRBJ2-3; no definite D call. Trimming left V 2 bases short and J 2 bases short, with 17 bases between. CDR1 is LNHNV and CDR2 is YYDKDF in the germline V gene (reference sequence). The CDR3 runs to 17 residues. The CDR3 here is CATSRQTGASPTDTQYF. The CDR3 DNA is TGTGCCACCAGCAGACAAACCGGAGCTTCTCCCACAGATACGCAGTATTTT.

The J gene is TRBJ2-7, the V gene TRBV7-2, with D perhaps TRBD1 (6 bases). The CDR3 has 14 amino acids. Per the germline V gene, CDR1 is SGHTA and CDR2 is FQGNSA. Trimming shortened V by 0 bases and J by 6 bases, and 12 bases separated the two germline ends. The CDR3 protein is CASSLAGHILEQYF. The CDR3 DNA reads as TGTGCCAGCAGCTTAGCGGGACATATCCTCGAGCAGTACTTC.

The genes are TRBV12-3 or TRBV12-4 and TRBJ2-7, with D uncertain. The CDR3 runs to 12 residues. The V and J ends lost 3 bases and 4 bases respectively, with 7 bases between them. This chain's CDR3 is CASSFSWYEQYF. DNA of the CDR3: TGTGCCAGCAGTTTTTCGTGGTACGAGCAGTACTTC.